Described below is a single TCR beta chain sequence and its context. In its sample, this clone was seen a few times. This clone's antigen is unknown. Base qualities are missing; no much larger clone stands one base away. Trimming removed 6 bases from V and 2 bases from J; the gene matches leave 9 bases unexplained. CDR1 LNHDA and CDR2 SQIVND were looked up in the germline V gene (reference sequence). There are 16 amino acids in the CDR3, from cysteine to phenylalanine inclusive. Left in the record is the CDR3 DNA by itself, 48 bases read in frame from the first base. TCRbeta CDR3 regions were amplified from genomic DNA using the immunoSEQ Assay, a bias-controlled multiplex PCR. The study's own analysis went as follows. Within the assay, amplification of reference gene primers was used to estimate how many nucleated cells each sample contained. To quantify the absolute abundance of each unique TCRbeta CDR3 rearrangement, sequence reads were collapsed and filtered. For each sample, productive Simpson clonality was calculated as the square root of Simpson's diversity index across productive rearrangements. TCRdb took over this immuneACCESS table, retaining in-frame rearrangements with V and J assigned. Such tables are incomplete; in checked studies, under half of the missing clones stem from an unresolved V gene, and the remainder is unexplained. V and J calls and clone size come straight from that table; D and trimming were deduced from the DNA. The sample table holds around 99,000 clones, of which around 80% were seen once. The top ten hold roughly 4% of the sample.

Each collaborating institution followed its own protocols to collect whole blood in K2EDTA tubes. Collaborator samples were shipped for TCRbeta analysis as frozen whole blood, isolated PBMCs, or DNA extracted from either sample type. This specimen comes from a study of blood T cell repertoires in COVID-19 (dated by TCRdb to about 2020). Regarding the complete study: Collaborator samples came from the United States, Italy and Spain and covered acute and convalescent phases of COVID-19. The material from the prospective study consisted of cDNA or gDNA derived from T cells, B-cell-depleted T cells, or PBMCs. Deeply sampled blood TCRbeta repertoires from subjects exposed to, actively infected with, or recovered from COVID-19 were included in the dataset. The repertoires were made available in a free public database intended to serve as a resource for research on the immune response to SARS-CoV-2. Samples were obtained from the ongoing ImmuneRACE study (first 160 participants) and from about 1,300 subjects provided by 6 global collaborators. A de-identified subject ID, COVID-19 status, age in years and sex were almost always included in the sample metadata. Where available, HLA class I and class II types were obtained from metadata supplied by the sample provider rather than from assay-based typing. The full study reports these points: The amount of clinical and demographic metadata varied by source and participant and was provided uncurated.

The sequence joins TRBV19 to TRBJ2-3; 9 central bases correspond to TRBD1. Sequenced sample: peripheral blood. The sequence was collected from a human donor in a cohort sampled during active or convalescent COVID-19. The DNA reads as follows: TGTGCCAGTAGCTCAGGAGACAGGGGGACCACAGATACGCAGTATTTT. This yields the protein CASSSGDRGTTDTQYF.